This T cell receptor beta chain appears in the sequencing data of a study of blood T cell repertoires in COVID-19. In the study overall: COVID-19 samples collected from the United States, Italy and Spain covered acute and convalescent phases. Sample material is recorded as cDNA or gDNA derived from T cells, B-cell-depleted T cells, or PBMCs.

The CDR3 is 14 residues long. In germline, CDR1 is GTSNPN, CDR2 SVGIG (reference sequence). Deletions cut 2 bases from V and 4 bases from J, with 14 bases between. Authors' data handling: Using reference gene primer amplification, nucleated cell counts were estimated. TCRdb's copy holds only in-frame clones and misses some; the assay was immunoSEQ multiplex PCR. Clone size and the V and J calls come from that table; the DNA yielded D and trimming. In the table there are about 200,000 clones, approximately 86% of which are singletons. The sample taken for sequencing was peripheral blood. The receptor was derived from a man aged 18-30 years with active or convalescent COVID-19. The gene calls are TRBV30 and TRBJ1-1; the D gene is possibly TRBD1 (5 bases). The CDR3 DNA reads as TGTGCCTGGAGTATAGGGGCGTGGATCACTGAAGCTTTCTTT. Encoded protein: CAWSIGAWITEAFF.